The 18 T cell receptor beta chains listed next were all sequenced from one sample in a study of cytomegalovirus exposure and HLA in healthy donors. The PCR was carried out with 60 Vbeta primers and 13 Jbeta primers. TCRdb keeps only in-frame clones here, not all; method: immunoSEQ multiplex PCR. This repertoire shows 130,000 to 150,000 clones, under 85% found once; its top ten account for roughly 1%. Sequencing was done on a sample of PBMCs. These TCRs come from a young man in good health and CMV-seronegative.

The V call is TRBV9, the J call TRBJ2-1, with 11 bases identical to TRBD2. This CDR3 is built from 15 residues. Germline CDR1 and CDR2: SGDLS and YYNGEE. J gave up 8 bases and V 4 bases, and 8 bases lay outside the gene matches. The CDR3 region has the DNA TGTGCCAGCAGCTATGTACTAGCGGGGGAGGATGAGCAGTTCTTC. It translates to CASSYVLAGEDEQFF.

The rearrangement links TRBV4-3 to TRBJ1-5; D is ambiguous. This CDR3 contains 13 residues. CDR1 is LGHNA and CDR2 is YSLEER in the germline V gene. V shed 0 bases and J shed 4 bases, with 4 bases lying between them. DNA of the CDR3: TGCGCCAGCAGCCAAGAAGAGAATCAGCCCCAGCATTTT. Protein product: CASSQEENQPQHF.

CDR3 DNA: TGTGCCAGCAGCTCCGGGACAGGCGGTGGAAACACCATATATTTT. It is translated as CASSSGTGGGNTIYF. This chain uses TRBV11-2 with TRBJ1-3; 8 bases are shared with TRBD1. Germline CDR1 SGHAT, CDR2 FQNNGV. This CDR3 contains 15 residues. V trimming: 4 bases; J trimming: 3 bases; junction bases outside the gene matches: 5.

The chain employs TRBV6-1 and TRBJ2-5; 7 bases are shared with TRBD1. The J call could be wrong; TRBJ2-7 is a better fit for the DNA end. In germline, CDR1 is MNHNS, CDR2 SASEGT. This CDR3 contains 14 residues. Written as DNA, the CDR3 is TGTGCCAGCAGTGACGGGGCAGGGGGCTACGAGCAGTACTTC. Protein sequence: CASSDGAGGYEQYF.

The V call is TRBV27, the J call TRBJ2-3, with D possibly being TRBD1 (5 bases). Germline loops: CDR1 MNHEY, CDR2 SMNVEV (reference sequence). The CDR3 loop spans 16 amino acids. V lost 5 bases, J lost 2 bases, and 17 bases lay in between. This CDR3 reads CASSTSLGHPTDTQYF. CDR3 in DNA: TGTGCCAGCAGTACCTCGCTTGGACACCCCACAGATACGCAGTATTTT.

This clone was detected only once. The chain carries TRBV14 and TRBJ1-1; 7 bases are shared with TRBD1. This CDR3 contains 16 residues. Germline-derived CDR1 and CDR2 are SGHDN and FVKESK. V was clipped by 0 bases and J by 5 bases; unmatched bases: 9. Written as DNA, the CDR3 is TGTGCCAGCAGCCAAGATCGGCCGCACAGGGGAACTGAAGCTTTCTTT. This sequence encodes CASSQDRPHRGTEAFF.

The CDR3 sequence: CASRTISSPLHF. In DNA form, the CDR3 reads TGTGCCAGCAGAACGATCAGTTCACCCCTCCACTTT. The gene calls are TRBV6-6 and TRBJ1-6; D remains unclear. The CDR3 covers 12 residues. Trimming removed 6 bases from V and 9 bases from J, with 9 bases in between. CDR1 is MNHNY and CDR2 is SVGAGI in the germline V gene (reference sequence).

This clone was observed a single time. The chain links TRBV15 to TRBJ1-2, with a weak D call TRBD1 (6 bases). Germline values: CDR1 LNHNV, CDR2 YYDKDF (reference sequence). Trimming shortened V by 0 bases and J by 4 bases, and 15 bases separated the two germline ends. This CDR3 is 16 amino acids long. The CDR3 nucleotides are TGTGCCACCAGCAGAGATAATTCAGGGGAGGGCTATGGCTACACCTTC. Its protein product is CATSRDNSGEGYGYTF. The full variable domain, with the rest looked up from reference TRBV15 and TRBJ1-2, is DAMVIQNPRYQVTQFGKPVTLSCSQTLNHNVMYWYQQKSSQAPKLLFHYYDKDFNNEADTPDNFQSRRPNTSFCFLDIRSPGLGDTAMYLCATSRDNSGEGYGYTFGSGTRLTVV.

Only a few counts were recorded for this clone. The chain couples TRBV6-6 to TRBJ1-1; D remains unclear. This CDR3 has 14 residues. With 2 bases removed from V and 0 bases from J, the gap between germline ends came to 7 bases. Germline CDR1 is MNHNY and CDR2 is SVGAGI (reference sequence). CDR3 nucleotide sequence: TGTGCCAGCAGTTACATCCCAGTGAACACTGAAGCTTTCTTT. Amino acids: CASSYIPVNTEAFF.

The chain is built from TRBV5-6 and TRBJ2-1, with TRBD2 matching 8 bases. The V gene's germline CDR1 is SGHDT and CDR2 YYEEEE. V was pared by 0 bases and J by 9 bases, with 5 bases of the junction left unmatched. CDR3 length: 14 amino acids. CDR3 amino acids: CASSLGGGIREQFF. DNA of the CDR3: TGTGCCAGCAGCTTGGGCGGGGGGATCCGTGAGCAGTTCTTC.

The rearrangement joins TRBV29-1 to TRBJ2-1; TRBD2 matches at 10 bases. With 3 bases clipped from V and 4 bases from J, the junction kept 3 bases outside the gene matches. Per the germline V gene, CDR1 is SQVTM and CDR2 is ANQGSEA. The CDR3 is 14 amino acids. CDR3 protein: CSVDGAGGYNEQFF. The DNA of the CDR3 is TGCAGCGTTGATGGAGCGGGGGGGTACAATGAGCAGTTCTTC.

The V and J genes are TRBV11-2 and TRBJ1-6, with D possibly matching TRBD1 (5 bases). V was trimmed by 5 bases and J by 8 bases, leaving 16 bases between them. The CDR3 has 15 residues. Germline V lookup: CDR1 SGHAT, CDR2 FQNNGV. The CDR3 is CASSPRSGVDSPLHF. The CDR3, as DNA: TGTGCCAGCAGCCCGAGGTCGGGGGTTGATTCACCCCTCCACTTT.

CDR3: CASVGANYGYTF. For the CDR3, the DNA is TGTGCCAGCGTAGGAGCTAACTATGGCTACACCTTC. The V call is TRBV7-9, the J call TRBJ1-2, with D unclear. The CDR3 runs to 12 residues. The germline gives CDR1 SEHNR, CDR2 FQNEAQ (reference sequence). V was pared by 8 bases and J by 0 bases, with 7 bases between.

The genes are TRBV5-1 and TRBJ1-1; no clear D. Trimming cost V 4 bases and J 4 bases, with 14 bases left between them. Germline CDR1 SGHRS, CDR2 YFSETQ. This CDR3 comprises 14 residues. CDR3 in DNA: TGCGCCAGCAGCCCGCGGGAGGGAGCCACTGAAGCTTTCTTT. Protein: CASSPREGATEAFF.

The chain joins TRBV7-9 to TRBJ2-7; 7 bases map to TRBD1. The V and J ends lost 3 bases and 3 bases, in that order; junction bases with no gene match: 8. Looked up from germline, CDR1 is SEHNR and CDR2 is FQNEAQ (reference sequence). The CDR3 totals 15 residues. The CDR3 here is CASSFAQGPLYEQYF. For the CDR3, the DNA is TGTGCCAGCAGCTTTGCACAGGGGCCTCTCTACGAGCAGTACTTC.

In regard to this clone: A read error may produce the germline difference seen at one junction end. Other DNA sequences from this sample encode an identical CDR3 as well. This chain joins TRBV5-1 and TRBJ1-2, with 9 bases matching TRBD1. Germline CDR1 is SGHRS and CDR2 is YFSETQ. The CDR3 extends over 15 amino acids. CDR3 in DNA: TGCGCTAGCAGCTTGGGATGGGACAGGGTCCATGGCTACACCTTC. This encodes CASSLGWDRVHGYTF.

This clone was recorded once. The chain recombines TRBV7-2 with TRBJ1-2; maybe TRBD1 (6 bases). V was cut by 5 bases and J by 4 bases, with 11 bases left in between. The germline CDR1 and CDR2 sequences are SGHTA and FQGNSA. This CDR3 spans 13 amino acids. The CDR3, as DNA: TGTGCCAGCAGCCAATCGACAGGCTATGGCTACACCTTC. Translation: CASSQSTGYGYTF.

The chain has TRBV15 and TRBJ2-5; 7 positions match TRBD1. V was clipped by 0 bases and J by 3 bases; unmatched bases: 4. CDR3 size: 15 residues. Germline V gene sequence: CDR1 LNHNV, CDR2 YYDKDF (reference sequence). CDR3 DNA sequence: TGTGCCACCAGCAGAGATCGAACAGGGGAAGAGACCCAGTACTTC. Protein: CATSRDRTGEETQYF.